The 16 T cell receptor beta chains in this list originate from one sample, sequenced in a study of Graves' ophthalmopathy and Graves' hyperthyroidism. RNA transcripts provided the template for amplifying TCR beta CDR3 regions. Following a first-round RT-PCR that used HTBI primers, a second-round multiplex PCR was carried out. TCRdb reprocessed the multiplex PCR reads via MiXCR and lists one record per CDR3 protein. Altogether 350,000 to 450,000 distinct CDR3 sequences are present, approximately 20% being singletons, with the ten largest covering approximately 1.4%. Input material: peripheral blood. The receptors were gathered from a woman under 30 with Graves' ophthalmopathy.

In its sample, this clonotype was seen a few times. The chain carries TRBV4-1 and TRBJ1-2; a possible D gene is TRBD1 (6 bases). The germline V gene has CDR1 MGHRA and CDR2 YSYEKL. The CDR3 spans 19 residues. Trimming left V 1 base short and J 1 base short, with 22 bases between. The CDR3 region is CASSQGLLGGRRGNYGYTF. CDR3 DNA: TGCGCCAGCAGCCAAGGTTTACTCGGGGGGCGCAGGGGTAACTATGGCTACACCTTC.

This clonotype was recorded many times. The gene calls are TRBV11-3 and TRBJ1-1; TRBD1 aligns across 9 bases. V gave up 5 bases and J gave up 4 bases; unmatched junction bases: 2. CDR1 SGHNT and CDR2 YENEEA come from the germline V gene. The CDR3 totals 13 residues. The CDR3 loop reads CASSGTGSTEAFF. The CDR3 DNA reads TGTGCCAGCAGCGGGACAGGGTCCACTGAAGCTTTCTTT.

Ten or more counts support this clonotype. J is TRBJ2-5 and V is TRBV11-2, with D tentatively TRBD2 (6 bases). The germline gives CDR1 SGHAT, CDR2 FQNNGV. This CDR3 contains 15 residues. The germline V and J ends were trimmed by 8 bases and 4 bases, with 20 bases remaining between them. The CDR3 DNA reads TGTGCCAGCCAGTCAACCTGGAGGGAATCAGAGACCCAGTACTTC. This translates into CASQSTWRESETQYF. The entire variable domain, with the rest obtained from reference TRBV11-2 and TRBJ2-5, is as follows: EAGVAQSPRYKIIEKRQSVAFWCNPISGHATLYWYQQILGQGPKLLIQFQNNGVVDDSQLPKDRFSAERLKGVDSTLKIQPAKLEDSAVYLCASQSTWRESETQYFGPGTRLLVL.

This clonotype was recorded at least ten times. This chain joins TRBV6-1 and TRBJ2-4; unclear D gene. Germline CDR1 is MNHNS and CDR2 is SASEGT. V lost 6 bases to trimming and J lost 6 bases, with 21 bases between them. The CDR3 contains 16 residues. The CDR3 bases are TGTGCCAGCAGACCCAGATTAATTGCCCCTGCAAACATTCAGTACTTC. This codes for CASRPRLIAPANIQYF.

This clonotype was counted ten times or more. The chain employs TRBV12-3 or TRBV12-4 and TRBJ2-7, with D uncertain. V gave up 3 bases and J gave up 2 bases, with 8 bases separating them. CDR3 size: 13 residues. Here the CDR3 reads CASSFTAPYEQYF. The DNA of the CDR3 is TGTGCCAGCAGTTTTACGGCCCCCTACGAGCAGTACTTC.

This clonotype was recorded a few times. As DNA, the CDR3 is TGTGCCAGCAGCAAAGGGGGGACAGTAAACGAGCAGTACTTC. Encoded protein: CASSKGGTVNEQYF. V gene TRBV12-3 or TRBV12-4 combines with J gene TRBJ2-7; tentative D call: TRBD1 (7 bases). The CDR3 spans 14 residues. Trimming took off 6 bases at V and 5 bases at J, with 17 bases between the two ends.

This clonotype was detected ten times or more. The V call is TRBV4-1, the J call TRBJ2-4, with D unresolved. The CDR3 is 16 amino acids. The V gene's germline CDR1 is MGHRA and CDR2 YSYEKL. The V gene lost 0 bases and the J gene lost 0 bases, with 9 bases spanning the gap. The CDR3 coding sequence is TGCGCCAGCAGCCAAGATAACAGAGTAGCCAAAAACATTCAGTACTTC. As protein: CASSQDNRVAKNIQYF.

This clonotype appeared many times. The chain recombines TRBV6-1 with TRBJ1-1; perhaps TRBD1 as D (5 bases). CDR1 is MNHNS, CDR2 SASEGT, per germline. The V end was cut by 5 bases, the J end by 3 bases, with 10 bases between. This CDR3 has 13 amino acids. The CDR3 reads CASSQGFHTEAFF. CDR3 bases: TGTGCCAGCAGTCAGGGATTTCACACTGAAGCTTTCTTT.

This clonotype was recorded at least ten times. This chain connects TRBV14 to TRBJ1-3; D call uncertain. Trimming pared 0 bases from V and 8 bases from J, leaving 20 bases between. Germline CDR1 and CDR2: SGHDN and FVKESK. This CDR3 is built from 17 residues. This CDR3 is CASSQDLGGVAGDTIYF. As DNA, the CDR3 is TGTGCCAGCAGCCAAGATTTGGGCGGTGTTGCCGGCGACACCATATATTTT. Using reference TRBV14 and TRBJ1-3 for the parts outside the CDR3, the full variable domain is EAGVTQFPSHSVIEKGQTVTLRCDPISGHDNLYWYRRVMGKEIKFLLHFVKESKQDESGMPNNRFLAERTGGTYSTLKVQPAELEDSGVYFCASSQDLGGVAGDTIYFGEGSWLTVV.

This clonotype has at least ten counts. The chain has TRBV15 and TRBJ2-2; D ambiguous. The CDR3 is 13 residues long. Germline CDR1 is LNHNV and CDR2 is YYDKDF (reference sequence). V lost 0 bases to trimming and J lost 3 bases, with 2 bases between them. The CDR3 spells CATSRDHTGELFF. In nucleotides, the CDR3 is TGTGCCACCAGCAGAGACCACACCGGGGAGCTGTTTTTT. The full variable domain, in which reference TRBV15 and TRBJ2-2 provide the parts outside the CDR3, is DAMVIQNPRYQVTQFGKPVTLSCSQTLNHNVMYWYQQKSSQAPKLLFHYYDKDFNNEADTPDNFQSRRPNTSFCFLDIRSPGLGDTAMYLCATSRDHTGELFFGEGSRLTVL.

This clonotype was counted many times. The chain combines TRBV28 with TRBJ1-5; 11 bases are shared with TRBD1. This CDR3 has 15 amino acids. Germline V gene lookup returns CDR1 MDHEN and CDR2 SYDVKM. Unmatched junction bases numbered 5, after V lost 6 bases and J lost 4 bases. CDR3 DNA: TGTGCCAGCAGCCAGGGGACAGGGGGGAATCAGCCCCAGCATTTT. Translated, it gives CASSQGTGGNQPQHF.

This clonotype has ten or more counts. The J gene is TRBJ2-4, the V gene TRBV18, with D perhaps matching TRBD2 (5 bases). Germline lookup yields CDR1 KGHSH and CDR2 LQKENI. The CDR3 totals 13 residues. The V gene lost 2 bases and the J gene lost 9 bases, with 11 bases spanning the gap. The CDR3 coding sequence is TGTGCCAGCTCACCAATGAGGGCTGGCATTCAGTACTTC. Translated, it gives CASSPMRAGIQYF.

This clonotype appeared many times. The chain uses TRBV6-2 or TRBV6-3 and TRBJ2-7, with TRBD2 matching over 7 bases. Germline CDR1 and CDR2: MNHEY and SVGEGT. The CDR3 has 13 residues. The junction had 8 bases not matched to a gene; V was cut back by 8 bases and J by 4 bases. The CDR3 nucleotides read TGTGCCAGCCGCATGGGAGGGGAATACGAGCAGTACTTC. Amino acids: CASRMGGEYEQYF.

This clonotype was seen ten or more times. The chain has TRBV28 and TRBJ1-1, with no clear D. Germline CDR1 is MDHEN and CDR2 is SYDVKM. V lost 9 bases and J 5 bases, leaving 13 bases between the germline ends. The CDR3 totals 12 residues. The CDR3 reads CASCQEGTEAFF. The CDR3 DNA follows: TGTGCCAGTTGCCAGGAGGGTACTGAAGCTTTCTTT.

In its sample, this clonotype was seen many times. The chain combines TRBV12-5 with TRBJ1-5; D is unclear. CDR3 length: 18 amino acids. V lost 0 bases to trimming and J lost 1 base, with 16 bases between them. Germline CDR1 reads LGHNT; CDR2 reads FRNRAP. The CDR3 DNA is TGTGCTAGTGGTTTGGTACTAGGCATCGGGAGGAGCAATCAGCCCCAGCATTTT. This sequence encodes CASGLVLGIGRSNQPQHF.

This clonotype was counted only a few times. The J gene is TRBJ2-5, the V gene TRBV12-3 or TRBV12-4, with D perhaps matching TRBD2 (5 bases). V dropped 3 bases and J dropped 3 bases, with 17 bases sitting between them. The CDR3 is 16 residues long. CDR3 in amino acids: CASSFGLGRKEETQYF. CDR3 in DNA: TGTGCCAGCAGTTTCGGGTTGGGGAGAAAAGAAGAGACCCAGTACTTC.